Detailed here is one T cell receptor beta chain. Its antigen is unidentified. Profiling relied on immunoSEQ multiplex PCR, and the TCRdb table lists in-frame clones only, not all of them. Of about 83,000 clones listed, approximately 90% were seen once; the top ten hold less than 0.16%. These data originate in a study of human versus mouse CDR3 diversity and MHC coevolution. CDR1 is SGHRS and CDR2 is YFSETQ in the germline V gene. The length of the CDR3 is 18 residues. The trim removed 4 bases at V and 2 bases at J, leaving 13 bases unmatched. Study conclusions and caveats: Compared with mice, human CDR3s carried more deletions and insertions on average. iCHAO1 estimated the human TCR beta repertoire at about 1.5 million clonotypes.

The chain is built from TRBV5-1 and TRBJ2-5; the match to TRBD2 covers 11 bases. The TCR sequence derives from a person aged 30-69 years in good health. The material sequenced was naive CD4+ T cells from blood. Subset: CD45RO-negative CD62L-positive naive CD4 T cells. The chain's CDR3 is CASSPSGGLAGPQETQYF. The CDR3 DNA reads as TGCGCCAGCAGCCCATCAGGCGGACTAGCGGGCCCTCAAGAGACCCAGTACTTC.